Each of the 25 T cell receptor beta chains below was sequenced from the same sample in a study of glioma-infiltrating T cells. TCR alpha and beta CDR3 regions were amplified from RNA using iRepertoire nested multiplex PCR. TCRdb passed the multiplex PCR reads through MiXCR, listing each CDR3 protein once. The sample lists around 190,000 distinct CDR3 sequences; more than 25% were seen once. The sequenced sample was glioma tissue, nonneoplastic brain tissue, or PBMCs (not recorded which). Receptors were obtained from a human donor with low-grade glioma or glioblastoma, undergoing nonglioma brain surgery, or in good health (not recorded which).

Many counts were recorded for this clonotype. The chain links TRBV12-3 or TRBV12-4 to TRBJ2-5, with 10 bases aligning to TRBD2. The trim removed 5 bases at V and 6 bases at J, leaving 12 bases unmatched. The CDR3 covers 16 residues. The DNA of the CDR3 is TGTGCCAGCAGTCGCGGAGCGGGAGGGCCGATAAAGACCCAGTACTTC. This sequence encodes CASSRGAGGPIKTQYF.

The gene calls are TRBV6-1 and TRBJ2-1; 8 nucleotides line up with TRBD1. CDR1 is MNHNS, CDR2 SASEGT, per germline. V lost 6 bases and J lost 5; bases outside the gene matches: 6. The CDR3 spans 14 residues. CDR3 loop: CASSLDRGNNEQFF. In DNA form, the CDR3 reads TGTGCCAGCAGCCTCGACAGGGGTAACAATGAGCAGTTCTTC.

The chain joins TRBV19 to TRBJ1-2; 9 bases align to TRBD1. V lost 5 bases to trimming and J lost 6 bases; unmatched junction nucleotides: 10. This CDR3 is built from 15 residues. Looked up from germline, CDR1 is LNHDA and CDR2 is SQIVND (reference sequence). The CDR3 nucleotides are TGTGCCAGTAGTCTAAACCAGGACAGGGGACATGGCTACACCTTC. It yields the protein CASSLNQDRGHGYTF.

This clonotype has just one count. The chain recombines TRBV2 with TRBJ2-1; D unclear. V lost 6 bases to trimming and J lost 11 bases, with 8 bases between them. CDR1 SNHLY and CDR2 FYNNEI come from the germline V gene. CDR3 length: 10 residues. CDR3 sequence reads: CASSLNKQFF. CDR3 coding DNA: TGTGCCAGCAGCCTAAATAAGCAGTTCTTC.

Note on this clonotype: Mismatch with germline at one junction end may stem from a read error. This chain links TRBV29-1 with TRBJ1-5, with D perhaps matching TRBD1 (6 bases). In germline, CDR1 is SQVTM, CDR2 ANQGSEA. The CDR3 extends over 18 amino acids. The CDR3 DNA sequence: TGCAGCGCTGAACTCCCGGGACAACGAATTCCCTACAATCAGCCCCAGCATTTT. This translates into CSAELPGQRIPYNQPQHF.

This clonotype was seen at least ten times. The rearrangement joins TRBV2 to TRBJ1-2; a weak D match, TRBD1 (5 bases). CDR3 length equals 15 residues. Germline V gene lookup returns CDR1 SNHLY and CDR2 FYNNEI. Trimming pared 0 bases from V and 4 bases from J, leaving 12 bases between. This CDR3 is CASSEAGRVGYGYTF. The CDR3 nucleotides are TGTGCCAGCAGTGAAGCGGGACGGGTAGGCTATGGCTACACCTTC.

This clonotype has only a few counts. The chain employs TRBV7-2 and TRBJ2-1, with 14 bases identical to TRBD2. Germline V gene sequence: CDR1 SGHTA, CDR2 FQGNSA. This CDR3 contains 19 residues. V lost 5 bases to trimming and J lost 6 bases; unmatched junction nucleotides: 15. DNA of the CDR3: TGTGCCAGCAGCCACCCCGGTAGACTAGCGGGAGGGCCCTCCAATGAGCAGTTCTTC. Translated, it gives CASSHPGRLAGGPSNEQFF.

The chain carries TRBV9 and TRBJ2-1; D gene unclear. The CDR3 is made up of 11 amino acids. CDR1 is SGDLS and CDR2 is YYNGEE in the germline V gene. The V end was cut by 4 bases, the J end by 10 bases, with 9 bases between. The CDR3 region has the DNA TGTGCCAGCAGCCCCTCCGAGGAGCAGTTCTTC. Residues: CASSPSEEQFF.

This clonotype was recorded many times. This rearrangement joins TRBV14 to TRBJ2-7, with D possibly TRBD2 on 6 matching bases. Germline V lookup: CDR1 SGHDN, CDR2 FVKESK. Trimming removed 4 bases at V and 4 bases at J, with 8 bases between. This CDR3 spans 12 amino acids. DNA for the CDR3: TGTGCCAGCAGCCGCGGGGTATACGAGCAGTACTTC. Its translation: CASSRGVYEQYF.

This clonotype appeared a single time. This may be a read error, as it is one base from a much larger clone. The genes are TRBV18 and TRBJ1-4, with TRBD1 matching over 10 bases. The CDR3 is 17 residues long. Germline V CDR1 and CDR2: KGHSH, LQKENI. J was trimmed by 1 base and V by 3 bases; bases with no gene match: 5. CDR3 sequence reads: CASSPRTGGLTNEKLFF. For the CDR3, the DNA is TGTGCCAGCTCACCCCGGACAGGGGGATTAACTAATGAAAAACTGTTTTTT.

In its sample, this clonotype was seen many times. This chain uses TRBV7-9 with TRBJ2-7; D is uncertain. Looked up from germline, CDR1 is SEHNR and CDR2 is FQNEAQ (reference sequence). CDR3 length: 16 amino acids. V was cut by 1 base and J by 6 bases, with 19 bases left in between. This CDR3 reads CASSLGPYASVGEQYF. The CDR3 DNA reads TGTGCCAGCAGCTTAGGTCCCTACGCCTCCGTGGGCGAGCAGTACTTC.

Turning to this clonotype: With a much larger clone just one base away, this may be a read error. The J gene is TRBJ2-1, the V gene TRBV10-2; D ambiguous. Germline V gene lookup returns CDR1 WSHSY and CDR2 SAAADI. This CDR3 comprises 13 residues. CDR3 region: CAILTEAYNEQFF. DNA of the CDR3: TGTGCCATCCTCACGGAAGCCTACAATGAGCAGTTCTTC.

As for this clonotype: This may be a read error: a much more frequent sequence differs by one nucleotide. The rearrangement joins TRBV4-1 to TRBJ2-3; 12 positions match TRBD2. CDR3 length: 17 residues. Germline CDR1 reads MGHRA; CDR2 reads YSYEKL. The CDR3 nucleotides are TGCGCCAGCATCCAAGAATTTCGGACTAGCGGGACTGATACGCAGTATTTT. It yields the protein CASIQEFRTSGTDTQYF.

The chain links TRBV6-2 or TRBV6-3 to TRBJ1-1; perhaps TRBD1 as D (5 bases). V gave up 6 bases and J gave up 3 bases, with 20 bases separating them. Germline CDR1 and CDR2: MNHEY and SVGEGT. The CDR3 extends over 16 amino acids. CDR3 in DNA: TGTGCCAGCAGCGTGGGGGACGAACCCGTGGACACTGAAGCTTTCTTT. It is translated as CASSVGDEPVDTEAFF.

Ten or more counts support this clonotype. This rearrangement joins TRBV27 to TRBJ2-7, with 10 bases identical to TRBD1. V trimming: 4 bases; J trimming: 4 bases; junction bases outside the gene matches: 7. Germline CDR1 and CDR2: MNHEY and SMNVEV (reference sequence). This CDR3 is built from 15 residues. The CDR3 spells CASSSPGTGEYEQYF. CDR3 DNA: TGTGCCAGCAGTTCCCCTGGGACAGGGGAATACGAGCAGTACTTC.

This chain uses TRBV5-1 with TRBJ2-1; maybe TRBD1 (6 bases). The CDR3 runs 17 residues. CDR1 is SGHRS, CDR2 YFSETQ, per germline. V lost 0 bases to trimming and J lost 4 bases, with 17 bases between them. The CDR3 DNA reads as TGCGCCAGCAGCTTGGAAGGGGCAGGGGTTGGATACAATGAGCAGTTCTTC. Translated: CASSLEGAGVGYNEQFF.

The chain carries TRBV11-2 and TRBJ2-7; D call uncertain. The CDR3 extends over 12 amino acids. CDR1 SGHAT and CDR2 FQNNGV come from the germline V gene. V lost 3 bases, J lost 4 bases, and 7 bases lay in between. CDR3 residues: CASSFLDYEQYF. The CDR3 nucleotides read TGTGCCAGCAGCTTTTTGGATTACGAGCAGTACTTC.

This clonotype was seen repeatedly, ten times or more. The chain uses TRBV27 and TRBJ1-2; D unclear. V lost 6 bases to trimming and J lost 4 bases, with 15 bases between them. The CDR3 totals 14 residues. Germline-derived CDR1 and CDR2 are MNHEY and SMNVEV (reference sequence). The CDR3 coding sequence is TGTGCCAGCAGCTTAACGCGGGCCTCCTATGGCTACACCTTC. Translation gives CASSLTRASYGYTF.

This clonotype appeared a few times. This chain's CDR3 is CASSPNTGTGKGDTQYF. The CDR3 nucleotides read TGTGCCAGCAGCCCAAACACCGGGACAGGGAAGGGAGATACGCAGTATTTT. This sequence joins TRBV12-3 or TRBV12-4 and TRBJ2-3, with TRBD1 matching 9 bases. Trimming at V came to 6 bases and at J to 5 bases, leaving 15 bases not matched to a gene. The CDR3 length is 17 residues.

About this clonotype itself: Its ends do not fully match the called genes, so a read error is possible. CDR3 nucleotides: TGCGCCAGAAGTTTTAGTAGGAACACTGAAGCCTTCTTT. Translation: CARSFSRNTEAFF. This chain joins TRBV5-1 and TRBJ1-1; D unresolved. Germline V gene sequence: CDR1 SGHRS, CDR2 YFSETQ. The length of the CDR3 is 13 residues.

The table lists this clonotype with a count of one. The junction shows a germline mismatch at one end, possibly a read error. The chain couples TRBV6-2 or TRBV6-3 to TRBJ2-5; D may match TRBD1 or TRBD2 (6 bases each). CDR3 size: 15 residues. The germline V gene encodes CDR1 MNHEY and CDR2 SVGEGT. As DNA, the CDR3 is TGTGCCGGCAGTTACAACCCGGGGGCCAAGGAGACCCAGTACTTC. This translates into CAGSYNPGAKETQYF.

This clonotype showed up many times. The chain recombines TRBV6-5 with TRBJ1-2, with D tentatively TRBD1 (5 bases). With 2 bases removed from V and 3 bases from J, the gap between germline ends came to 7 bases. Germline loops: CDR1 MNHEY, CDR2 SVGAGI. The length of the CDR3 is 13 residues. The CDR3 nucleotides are TGTGCCAGCAGTTACGACAGATACTATGGCTACACCTTC. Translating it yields CASSYDRYYGYTF.

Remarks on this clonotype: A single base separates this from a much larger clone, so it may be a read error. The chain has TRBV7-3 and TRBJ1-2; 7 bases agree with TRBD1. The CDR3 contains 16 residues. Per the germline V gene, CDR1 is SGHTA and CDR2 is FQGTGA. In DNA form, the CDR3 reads TGTGCCAACAGCTTATGGCCCCCAGGGGGGGCAGGGGGCTACACCTTC. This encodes CANSLWPPGGAGGYTF.

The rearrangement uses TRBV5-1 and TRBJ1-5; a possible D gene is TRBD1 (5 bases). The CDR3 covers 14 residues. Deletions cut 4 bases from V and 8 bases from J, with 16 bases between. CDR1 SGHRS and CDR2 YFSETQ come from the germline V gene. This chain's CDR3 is CASSEGPGVEPQHF. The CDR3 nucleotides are TGCGCCAGCAGCGAGGGACCCGGCGTGGAGCCCCAGCATTTT.

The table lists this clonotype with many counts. For the CDR3, the DNA is TGTGCCAGTAGTAGGGGACAGTATGGCTACACCTTC. Translation: CASSRGQYGYTF. The gene calls are TRBV19 and TRBJ1-2; 7 bases map to TRBD1. Losses at the gene ends were 4 bases for V and 5 bases for J; bases not matched to a gene: 1. Germline loops: CDR1 LNHDA, CDR2 SQIVND (reference sequence). CDR3 length: 12 residues.